Following are 21 T cell receptor beta chains from one sample sequenced in a study of cytomegalovirus exposure and HLA in healthy donors. The PCR contained 60 Vbeta and 13 Jbeta primers. Here immunoSEQ multiplex PCR was the method, and the copy in TCRdb shows in-frame clones only, minus some. The profile shows approximately 110,000 clones, approximately 80% of them singletons. The sequencing input was PBMCs. The receptors shown here come from a woman between 25 and 40 years old in good health and CMV-seronegative.

This chain connects TRBV27 to TRBJ1-1; TRBD1 might be the D (6 bases). The CDR3 has 18 residues. The ends were cut back, 6 bases at V and 2 bases at J, with 25 bases in the middle. Germline assignment: CDR1 MNHEY and CDR2 SMNVEV (reference sequence). The CDR3 reads CASRSIFGTSASNTEAFF. DNA for the CDR3: TGTGCCAGCAGATCCATCTTCGGGACATCCGCCTCCAACACTGAAGCTTTCTTT.

The V call is TRBV10-2, the J call TRBJ1-6; D is perhaps TRBD1 (5 bases). The V and J ends lost 6 bases and 8 bases respectively, with 11 bases between them. The CDR3 is 13 amino acids. Germline CDR1 reads WSHSY; CDR2 reads SAAADI. CDR3 bases: TGCGCCAGCAGAGACAGTCGCGATTCACCCCTCCACTTT. Translated, it gives CASRDSRDSPLHF.

This sequence joins TRBV7-3 and TRBJ2-3; no firm D call. The CDR3 sequence is 13 residues long. V dropped 1 base and J dropped 4 bases, with 6 bases sitting between them. CDR1 is SGHTA and CDR2 is FQGTGA in the germline V gene. The CDR3 loop is CASSLSVSDTQYF. Written as DNA, the CDR3 is TGTGCCAGCAGCTTAAGCGTTTCAGATACGCAGTATTTT.

This chain joins TRBV7-3 and TRBJ1-1; TRBD1 is a possible D gene (6 bases). The V and J ends lost 2 bases and 4 bases respectively, with 8 bases between them. Germline CDR1 is SGHTA and CDR2 is FQGTGA. The CDR3 length is 13 residues. The CDR3 nucleotides read TGTGCCAGCAGCTTACAGGGGCCCACTGAAGCTTTCTTT. Translating gives CASSLQGPTEAFF. Complete variable domain (other parts from reference TRBV7-3 and TRBJ1-1): GAGVSQTPSNKVTEKGKYVELRCDPISGHTALYWYRQSLGQGPEFLIYFQGTGAADDSGLPNDRFFAVRPEGSVSTLKIQRTERGDSAVYLCASSLQGPTEAFFGQGTRLTVV.

The chain combines TRBV7-2 with TRBJ2-5; 8 bases agree with TRBD1. Germline assignment: CDR1 SGHTA and CDR2 FQGNSA. CDR3 size: 14 residues. The junction had 2 bases not matched to a gene; V was cut back by 1 base and J by 4 bases. CDR3 in DNA: TGTGCCAGCAGCTTAGTCAGGGGGCTAGAGACCCAGTACTTC. Translation: CASSLVRGLETQYF.

The J gene is TRBJ2-1, the V gene TRBV5-6, with D maybe TRBD1 (7 bases). The length of the CDR3 is 16 residues. CDR1 and CDR2 (germline): SGHDT, YYEEEE. V was clipped by 4 bases and J by 2 bases, with 16 bases between them. The CDR3 sequence is CASSAETGRTYNEQFF. The CDR3 DNA reads TGTGCCAGCAGCGCCGAGACAGGGAGGACCTACAATGAGCAGTTCTTC.

J is TRBJ1-1 and V is TRBV7-8; D is possibly TRBD1 (6 bases). This CDR3 has 14 residues. Germline lookup yields CDR1 SGHVS and CDR2 FQNEAQ. V lost 1 base, J lost 2 bases, and 8 bases lay in between. The CDR3 loop reads CASSLVGGNTEAFF. DNA for the CDR3: TGTGCCAGCAGCTTAGTAGGGGGAAACACTGAAGCTTTCTTT. The entire variable domain, with the rest obtained from reference TRBV7-8 and TRBJ1-1, is as follows: GAGVSQSPRYKVAKRGQDVALRCDPISGHVSLFWYQQALGQGPEFLTYFQNEAQLDKSGLPSDRFFAERPEGSVSTLKIQRTQQEDSAVYLCASSLVGGNTEAFFGQGTRLTVV.

This chain links TRBV19 with TRBJ1-1; D call uncertain. This CDR3 is 18 amino acids long. Per the germline V gene, CDR1 is LNHDA and CDR2 is SQIVND (reference sequence). Trimming took off 1 base at V and 4 bases at J, with 22 bases between the two ends. CDR3 sequence reads: CASSIVASGLGSSTEAFF. The CDR3 DNA is TGTGCCAGTAGTATAGTTGCTAGTGGCCTTGGTTCGAGCACTGAAGCTTTCTTT.

The chain employs TRBV6-5 and TRBJ1-5; D is perhaps TRBD1 (5 bases). Trimming took off 6 bases at V and 5 bases at J, with 8 bases between the two ends. This CDR3 region has 12 residues. In germline, CDR1 is MNHEY, CDR2 SVGAGI. The CDR3 DNA is TGTGCCAGCAGGGGGGGAGATCAGCCCCAGCATTTT. Translating gives CASRGGDQPQHF.

J is TRBJ2-7 and V is TRBV6-1; 9 bases line up with TRBD2. Germline V lookup: CDR1 MNHNS, CDR2 SASEGT. This CDR3 has 14 residues. V dropped 6 bases and J dropped 4; count of bases not matched to a gene: 7. As DNA, the CDR3 is TGTGCCAGCAGCGGAGCGGGAGGTGGTTACGAGCAGTACTTC. Translated, it gives CASSGAGGGYEQYF.

The genes are TRBV10-1 and TRBJ2-3; 10 nucleotides align to TRBD2. Germline lookup yields CDR1 WNHNN and CDR2 SYGVQD (reference sequence). This CDR3 contains 16 residues. J was trimmed by 3 bases and V by 3 bases; bases with no gene match: 6. The CDR3 coding sequence is TGCGCCAGCAGTGAAAGCATAGCGGGAGGAACAGATACGCAGTATTTT. The encoded protein is CASSESIAGGTDTQYF.

This chain uses TRBV2 with TRBJ2-7; D unresolved. The germline gives CDR1 SNHLY, CDR2 FYNNEI. This CDR3 is 10 amino acids long. Trimming left V 8 bases short and J 6 bases short, with 8 bases between. The CDR3 region is CASLGSEQYF. The CDR3 DNA is TGTGCCAGCCTCGGGTCCGAGCAGTACTTC.

V is TRBV5-8 and J is TRBJ1-2; 8 nucleotides align to TRBD1. The CDR3 sequence is 14 residues long. The J segment lost 8 bases and the V segment lost 3 bases, leaving 9 bases of the junction unmatched. CDR1 and CDR2 (germline): SGHTS, YDEGEE. CDR3 sequence reads: CASSSRDRIYGYTF. The CDR3 DNA reads TGTGCCAGCAGCTCTCGGGACAGGATTTACGGCTACACCTTC.

This clone was observed a few times. This chain links TRBV28 with TRBJ2-7; the D gene is possibly TRBD1 (6 bases). Trimming cost V 5 bases and J 5 bases, with 19 bases left between them. The CDR3 runs 15 residues. The germline V gene has CDR1 MDHEN and CDR2 SYDVKM. CDR3 sequence reads: CASSPSVRGWNEQYF. CDR3 nucleotides: TGTGCCAGCAGTCCGTCCGTCAGGGGATGGAACGAGCAGTACTTC.

This sequence joins TRBV25-1 and TRBJ2-2; D unclear. V shed 4 bases and J shed 1 base, with 7 bases lying between them. The CDR3 extends over 14 amino acids. CDR1 MGHDK and CDR2 SYGVNS come from the germline V gene. The CDR3 spells CASSVNRNTGELFF. The CDR3 nucleotides read TGTGCCAGCAGTGTCAACAGGAACACCGGGGAGCTGTTTTTT. Combining the CDR3 with reference TRBV25-1 and TRBJ2-2 gives the whole variable domain EADIYQTPRYLVIGTGKKITLECSQTMGHDKMYWYQQDPGMELHLIHYSYGVNSTEKGDLSSESTVSRIRTEHFPLTLESARPSHTSQYLCASSVNRNTGELFFGEGSRLTVL.

The genes are TRBV11-2 and TRBJ1-2; 8 nucleotides align to TRBD1. V was clipped by 4 bases and J by 0 bases; unmatched bases: 13. CDR3 length: 18 amino acids. The germline gives CDR1 SGHAT, CDR2 FQNNGV. The CDR3 here is CASSSMLRRQGSNYGYTF. In DNA, the CDR3 is TGTGCCAGCAGCTCAATGCTCCGACGACAGGGGTCTAACTATGGCTACACCTTC.

The rearrangement joins TRBV14 to TRBJ2-7, with D unclear. The CDR3 loop spans 15 amino acids. The germline CDR1 and CDR2 sequences are SGHDN and FVKESK. Trimming left V 1 base short and J 0 bases short, with 10 bases between. Here the CDR3 DNA reads TGTGCCAGCAGCCAAGGGGCCAGCAGCTCCTACGAGCAGTACTTC. It specifies CASSQGASSSYEQYF.

The gene calls are TRBV5-1 and TRBJ2-3; D perhaps matches TRBD1 (5 bases). With 4 bases removed from V and 0 bases from J, the gap between germline ends came to 15 bases. Looked up from germline, CDR1 is SGHRS and CDR2 is YFSETQ. This CDR3 region has 16 residues. In DNA, the CDR3 is TGCGCCAGCAGCCTCGGCAGGGTGGCGAGCACAGATACGCAGTATTTT. Amino acids: CASSLGRVASTDTQYF.

V usage is TRBV7-2 and J usage is TRBJ2-2; no clear D. V was pared by 3 bases and J by 3 bases, with 11 bases between. The CDR3 has 15 amino acids. From germline, CDR1 is SGHTA and CDR2 FQGNSA. The CDR3 here is CASSFGSADTGELFF. The CDR3 region has the DNA TGTGCCAGCAGCTTCGGGTCCGCGGACACCGGGGAGCTGTTTTTT.

This chain uses TRBV5-4 with TRBJ2-2, with 7 bases that match TRBD1. Germline V lookup: CDR1 SGHNT, CDR2 YYREEE (reference sequence). J was trimmed by 3 bases and V by 0 bases; bases with no gene match: 2. This CDR3 has 15 amino acids. CDR3 coding DNA: TGTGCCAGCAGCTTGGCCGGGACAGACACCGGGGAGCTGTTTTTT. Its protein product is CASSLAGTDTGELFF.

This rearrangement joins TRBV10-3 to TRBJ2-1; TRBD2 matches at 12 bases. The V and J ends lost 7 bases and 0 bases, in that order; junction bases with no gene match: 1. From germline, CDR1 is ENHRY and CDR2 SYGVKD. CDR3 length equals 15 residues. The CDR3 nucleotides read TGTGCCATCAAGACTAGCGGGAGCTCCTACAATGAGCAGTTCTTC. This sequence encodes CAIKTSGSSYNEQFF.